This entry lists 20 T cell receptor beta chains sequenced from one sample in a study of blood T cells in healthy people across ages. Alongside a J-beta primer mix, a sample-barcoded 5' primer served in a second PCR lasting roughly 6 to 12 cycles. In TCRdb, the 5' RACE reads were re-called with MiXCR into one record per CDR3 protein. The sample has hundreds of thousands of distinct CDR3 sequences, about 59% seen once; the top ten hold roughly a quarter. Sequencing used blood. These receptor sequences come from a man aged 25-45 years in good health.

V usage is TRBV28 and J usage is TRBJ2-3; the D gene is possibly TRBD2 (5 bases). The V gene lost 5 bases and the J gene lost 9 bases, with 15 bases spanning the gap. There are 13 residues in the CDR3. CDR1 MDHEN and CDR2 SYDVKM come from the germline V gene. The CDR3 loop reads CASSPSSTGTQYF. CDR3 nucleotide sequence: TGTGCCAGCAGTCCATCGTCGACGGGGACGCAGTATTTT.

The J gene is TRBJ2-5, the V gene TRBV7-7; the match to TRBD1 covers 7 bases. V was pared by 5 bases and J by 1 base, with 10 bases of the junction left unmatched. Germline V gene lookup returns CDR1 SSHAT and CDR2 FNYEAQ (reference sequence). The length of the CDR3 is 16 residues. CDR3 coding DNA: TGTGCCAGCAGCAGAGCAGACAGGGTGGGCCAAGAGACCCAGTACTTC. Encoded protein: CASSRADRVGQETQYF.

The rearrangement links TRBV7-2 to TRBJ2-4, with a tentative D call TRBD2 (6 bases). The CDR3 contains 16 residues. Germline V CDR1 and CDR2: SGHTA, FQGNSA. Trimming took off 5 bases at V and 0 bases at J, with 14 bases between the two ends. The DNA for the CDR3 is TGTGCCAGCAGCGGGCCGGGACTTCTAGCCAAAAACATTCAGTACTTC. Amino acids: CASSGPGLLAKNIQYF.

This rearrangement joins TRBV20-1 to TRBJ1-1; D is ambiguous. The V end lost 0 bases, the J end lost 5 bases, and 16 bases lay between the germline ends. This CDR3 region has 15 residues. CDR1 and CDR2 from the germline V gene are DFQATT and SNEGSKA (reference sequence). CDR3 region: CSARDPAAPGTEAFF. CDR3 nucleotides: TGCAGTGCTAGAGACCCTGCCGCCCCCGGGACTGAAGCTTTCTTT.

The chain couples TRBV20-1 to TRBJ1-4; no clear D gene. Trimming stripped 6 bases from V and 0 bases from J, with 8 bases between. CDR1 is DFQATT, CDR2 SNEGSKA, per germline (reference sequence). The CDR3 extends over 13 amino acids. CDR3 DNA sequence: TGCAGTGCAACAGACGCAACTAATGAAAAACTGTTTTTT. Protein: CSATDATNEKLFF.

The rearrangement uses TRBV24-1 and TRBJ2-1, with 10 bases that match TRBD2. This CDR3 region has 17 residues. V lost 0 bases and J lost 1; bases outside the gene matches: 2. CDR1 is KGHDR, CDR2 SFDVKD, per germline. In nucleotides, the CDR3 is TGTGCCACCAGTGATTTGGAGCGGGGGGGTTCCTACAATGAGCAGTTCTTC. Residues: CATSDLERGGSYNEQFF.

V usage is TRBV5-1 and J usage is TRBJ1-4; 7 nucleotides line up with TRBD1. This CDR3 has 14 residues. V trimming: 2 bases; J trimming: 8 bases; junction bases outside the gene matches: 6. CDR1 is SGHRS, CDR2 YFSETQ, per germline. The CDR3 sequence: CASSFTGQSEKLFF. The CDR3, as DNA: TGCGCCAGCAGCTTTACGGGACAGTCCGAAAAACTGTTTTTT.

This clonotype was counted a few times. The V gene is TRBV4-3, the J gene TRBJ2-1, with 10 bases lining up with TRBD1. Germline-derived CDR1 and CDR2 are LGHNA and YSLEER. There are 17 residues in the CDR3. V was clipped by 1 base and J by 7 bases; unmatched bases: 10. Written as DNA, the CDR3 is TGCGCCAGCAGCCAAGGGAAAGGGACAGGGGTATGGAATGAGCAGTTCTTC. Its protein product is CASSQGKGTGVWNEQFF.

Worth noting for this clonotype: Mismatch with germline at one junction end may stem from a read error. The V and J genes are TRBV15 and TRBJ2-7; D may be TRBD2 (7 bases). This CDR3 comprises 17 residues. Looked up from germline, CDR1 is LNHNV and CDR2 is YYDKDF (reference sequence). CDR3: CATNRDRPAGASYEQYF. For the CDR3, the DNA is TGTGCCACCAACAGAGATCGGCCGGCGGGGGCCTCCTACGAGCAGTACTTC.

The chain recombines TRBV29-1 with TRBJ2-7; the match to TRBD2 covers 7 bases. The CDR3 is 14 amino acids. V lost 5 bases, J lost 6 bases, and 13 bases stayed unmatched. Germline CDR1 SQVTM, CDR2 ANQGSEA. This CDR3 reads CSVTSGGSGLEQYF. The CDR3 bases are TGCAGCGTTACGTCCGGGGGGTCGGGGCTCGAGCAGTACTTC.

The chain is built from TRBV7-2 and TRBJ1-6, with 7 bases identical to TRBD1. Germline V gene sequence: CDR1 SGHTA, CDR2 FQGNSA. Unmatched junction bases numbered 7, after V lost 5 bases and J lost 3 bases. The CDR3 extends over 16 amino acids. This CDR3 reads CASSQDRDSYNSPLHF. In DNA form, the CDR3 reads TGTGCCAGCAGCCAGGACCGGGACAGCTATAATTCACCCCTCCACTTT. The full variable domain, completed using reference TRBV7-2 and TRBJ1-6, is GAGVSQSPSNKVTEKGKDVELRCDPISGHTALYWYRQSLGQGLEFLIYFQGNSAPDKSGLPSDRFSAERTGGSVSTLTIQRTQQEDSAVYLCASSQDRDSYNSPLHFGNGTRLTVT.

The rearrangement joins TRBV29-1 to TRBJ1-4, with D unclear. Germline CDR1 SQVTM, CDR2 ANQGSEA. CDR3 length: 12 residues. The V and J ends lost 5 bases and 5 bases respectively, with 9 bases between them. The DNA of the CDR3 is TGCAGCGTTTCCCCAGGAAATGAAAAACTGTTTTTT. It codes for CSVSPGNEKLFF.

As concerns this clonotype: A much larger clone lies a single base off, so this may be a read error. V gene TRBV20-1 combines with J gene TRBJ2-5, with TRBD2 matching over 10 bases. The germline V gene has CDR1 DFQATT and CDR2 SNEGSKA (reference sequence). The CDR3 sequence is 15 residues long. For the CDR3, the DNA is TGCAGTGCTAGAGATGGGACTAGCGTGGGAGAGATCCAGTACTTC. Translation gives CSARDGTSVGEIQYF.

V gene TRBV9 combines with J gene TRBJ1-2; tentatively, D is TRBD1 (6 bases). CDR1 and CDR2 (germline): SGDLS, YYNGEE. The CDR3 is 13 amino acids. Trimming took off 3 bases at V and 8 bases at J, with 14 bases between the two ends. CDR3 sequence: CASSAFRGNGYTF. CDR3 DNA sequence: TGTGCCAGCAGCGCCTTCAGGGGCAACGGCTACACCTTC.

The chain employs TRBV12-3 or TRBV12-4 and TRBJ2-5; TRBD2 is a possible D gene (5 bases). Trimming took 0 bases from V and 3 from J, leaving 8 bases between them. The CDR3 has 14 amino acids. Here the CDR3 reads CASSLAPGEETQYF. CDR3 coding DNA: TGTGCCAGCAGTTTAGCGCCCGGGGAAGAGACCCAGTACTTC.

The chain couples TRBV24-1 to TRBJ2-3; 7 positions match TRBD2. Germline-derived CDR1 and CDR2 are KGHDR and SFDVKD. There are 16 residues in the CDR3. V gave up 2 bases and J gave up 0 bases; unmatched junction bases: 4. The DNA of the CDR3 is TGTGCCACCAGTGATTGGGGGGGGACTAGCACAGATACGCAGTATTTT. Amino acids: CATSDWGGTSTDTQYF.

The chain joins TRBV6-2 or TRBV6-3 to TRBJ2-3; D call uncertain. Deletions cut 6 bases from V and 0 bases from J, with 7 bases between. Germline V gives CDR1 MNHEY, CDR2 SVGEGT. The CDR3 totals 13 residues. In DNA form, the CDR3 reads TGTGCCAGCAGGTTTAGTAGCACAGATACGCAGTATTTT. Amino acid sequence: CASRFSSTDTQYF.

This chain joins TRBV9 and TRBJ1-2; D not certain. In germline, CDR1 is SGDLS, CDR2 YYNGEE. With 0 bases removed from V and 1 base from J, the gap between germline ends came to 7 bases. The CDR3 loop spans 14 amino acids. The DNA for the CDR3 is TGTGCCAGCAGCGTAGATGGGGATAACTATGGCTACACCTTC. Encoded protein: CASSVDGDNYGYTF.

The chain combines TRBV24-1 with TRBJ2-4; 8 bases fit TRBD2. The J call may be faulty, since TRBJ2-5 better matches the DNA end. The CDR3 sequence is 15 residues long. CDR1 and CDR2 (germline): KGHDR, SFDVKD. CDR3 nucleotide sequence: TGTGCCACCAGCATGGGTAGCGGGGTTCAAGAGACCCAGTACTTC. This encodes CATSMGSGVQETQYF.

The chain combines TRBV20-1 with TRBJ2-3, with D perhaps matching TRBD2 (5 bases). In germline, CDR1 is DFQATT, CDR2 SNEGSKA (reference sequence). V was clipped by 6 bases and J by 0 bases, with 13 bases between them. The CDR3 contains 14 residues. The CDR3 protein is CSAPDWTSTDTQYF. The DNA of the CDR3 is TGCAGTGCCCCGGACTGGACTAGCACAGATACGCAGTATTTT.